This T cell receptor beta chain was identified during a study of beta chain features in type 1 diabetes. The whole isolated RNA underwent reverse transcription, so sequencing captured expressed TCRB transcripts. Profiled with immunoSEQ multiplex PCR; TCRdb holds only in-frame clones, not every one. This sample has some 190,000 clones, with roughly 7.1% found just once. Findings of the study overall: TCRB CDR3s were moderately but significantly shorter in Type 1 diabetes patients in all four CD4+ subsets.

This clone occurred a few times. Its antigen is still unknown. The V end was cut by 3 bases, the J end by 1 base, with 7 bases between. CDR1 GTSNPN and CDR2 SVGIG come from the germline V gene (reference sequence). CDR3 size: 13 residues. Sample: central memory CD4+ T cells from blood. V gene TRBV30 combines with J gene TRBJ1-5; maybe TRBD1 (5 bases). The source is a woman aged 35 to 49 with type 1 diabetes. This CDR3 is CAWRGPSNQPQHF. CDR3 coding DNA: TGTGCCTGGAGGGGGCCAAGCAATCAGCCCCAGCATTTT. The variable domain in full, with the rest retrieved from reference TRBV30 and TRBJ1-5, is SQTIHQWPATLVQPVGSPLSLECTVEGTSNPNLYWYRQAAGRGLQLLFYSVGIGQISSEVPQNLSASRPQDRQFILSSKKLLLSDSGFYLCAWRGPSNQPQHFGDGTRLSIL.